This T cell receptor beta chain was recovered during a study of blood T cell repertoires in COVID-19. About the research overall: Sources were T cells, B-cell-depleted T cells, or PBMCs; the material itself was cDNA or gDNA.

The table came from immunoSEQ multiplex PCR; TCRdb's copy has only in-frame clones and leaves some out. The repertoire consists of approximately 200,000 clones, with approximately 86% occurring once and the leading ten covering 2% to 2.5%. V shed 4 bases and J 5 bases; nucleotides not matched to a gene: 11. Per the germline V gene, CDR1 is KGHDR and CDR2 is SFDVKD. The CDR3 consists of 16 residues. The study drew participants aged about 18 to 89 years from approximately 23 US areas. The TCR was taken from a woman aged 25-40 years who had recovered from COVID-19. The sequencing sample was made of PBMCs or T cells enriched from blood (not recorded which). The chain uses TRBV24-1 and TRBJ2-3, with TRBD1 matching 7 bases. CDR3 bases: TGTGCCACCAGTGAGTCGGATATAGGGGGCGAAGATACGCAGTATTTT. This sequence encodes CATSESDIGGEDTQYF.